Shown below are 3 T cell receptor beta chains from a single sample sequenced in a study of graft-versus-host responses after intestinal transplantation. From the graft tissue, intraepithelial and lamina propria lymphocytes were released through processing. Generated by immunoSEQ multiplex PCR, the TCRdb table keeps only in-frame clones and is missing some. The sample contains roughly 15,000 clones, 77% of which appear only once. The material sequenced was ileum tissue, taken 27 days after intestinal transplant. Every receptor here comes from a human patient who received an intestinal transplant, so some T cells may come from the graft donor.

The table lists this clone with a few counts. The chain joins TRBV7-2 to TRBJ1-1; TRBD1 might be the D (6 bases). In germline, CDR1 is SGHTA, CDR2 FQGNSA. This CDR3 spans 14 amino acids. V shed 1 base and J shed 5 bases, with 11 bases lying between them. CDR3 DNA sequence: TGTGCCAGCAGCTTAGGCAGGGGTGTGACTGAAGCTTTCTTT. Protein sequence: CASSLGRGVTEAFF.

V is TRBV5-1 and J is TRBJ2-3, with 9 bases matching TRBD2. The V segment lost 0 bases and the J segment 3 bases; nucleotides outside the gene matches: 8. Germline values: CDR1 SGHRS, CDR2 YFSETQ. This CDR3 contains 17 residues. The CDR3 sequence is CASSLEPAGGRTDTQYF. The CDR3 DNA sequence: TGCGCCAGCAGCTTGGAACCGGCGGGGGGGCGTACAGATACGCAGTATTTT.

This chain links TRBV30 with TRBJ2-7; TRBD2 might be the D (5 bases). Germline CDR1 and CDR2: GTSNPN and SVGIG (reference sequence). CDR3 length: 11 amino acids. V was cut by 2 bases and J by 6 bases, with 8 bases left in between. DNA of the CDR3: TGTGCCTGGAGTCGAGGGAGCGAGCAGTACGTC. This gives the protein CAWSRGSEQYV.